A single sample gave rise to the 11 T cell receptor beta chains below, sequenced in a study of regulatory T cells in long-lasting Graves disease. Time point here: newly diagnosed GD, antithyroid drugs for less than 3 months. Scientists built the TCR library using RNA that was extracted from PBMCs. CDR3-region Arm-PCR and iRepertoire HTBI primers produced the TCR beta libraries. Each CDR3 protein is one row after TCRdb ran MiXCR on the multiplex PCR reads. The data hold about 620,000 distinct CDR3 sequences, with about 15% observed a single time. These data were also reused for a study on T cells in Graves' hyperthyroidism and ophthalmopathy.

The input for sequencing was peripheral blood mononuclear cells (PBMCs), taken at new diagnosis, from a patient treated with antithyroid drugs. The receptors derive from a woman aged 25-40 years with Graves disease.

This clonotype was observed a single time. The J gene is TRBJ2-3, the V gene TRBV7-9; 11 nucleotides line up with TRBD2. This CDR3 is built from 15 residues. Trimming at V came to 3 bases and at J to 4 bases, leaving 3 bases not matched to a gene. Germline CDR1 SEHNR, CDR2 FQNEAQ (reference sequence). The CDR3 DNA reads as TGTGCCAGCAGCTTTAGCGGGAGGGCCGCAGATACGCAGTATTTT. It translates to CASSFSGRAADTQYF.

This clonotype appeared many times. The rearrangement links TRBV20-1 to TRBJ2-7, with D possibly TRBD2 on 6 matching bases. The V and J ends lost 3 bases and 2 bases respectively, with 17 bases between them. Germline assignment: CDR1 DFQATT and CDR2 SNEGSKA (reference sequence). The CDR3 extends over 15 amino acids. The CDR3 region is CSASGGSGTPYEQYF. The DNA for the CDR3 is TGCAGTGCTAGTGGGGGGTCGGGCACCCCCTACGAGCAGTACTTC.

This clonotype was seen at least ten times. The chain combines TRBV2 with TRBJ1-1, with 8 bases that match TRBD1. Germline CDR1 and CDR2: SNHLY and FYNNEI. CDR3 length: 14 amino acids. V was clipped by 4 bases and J by 0 bases; unmatched bases: 1. The CDR3, as DNA: TGTGCCAGCAGTGGACAGGGGCTGAACACTGAAGCTTTCTTT. Amino acid sequence: CASSGQGLNTEAFF. The full variable domain, its missing parts supplied by reference TRBV2 and TRBJ1-1, is EPEVTQTPSHQVTQMGQEVILRCVPISNHLYFYWYRQILGQKVEFLVSFYNNEISEKSEIFDDQFSVERPDGSNFTLKIRSTKLEDSAMYFCASSGQGLNTEAFFGQGTRLTVV.

The chain couples TRBV12-3 or TRBV12-4 to TRBJ2-3; D assignment may be TRBD1 or TRBD2 (5 bases each). Trimming shortened V by 3 bases and J by 4 bases, and 17 bases separated the two germline ends. This CDR3 is 16 amino acids long. CDR3 DNA sequence: TGTGCCAGCAGTTTGGCCGGGGCGGGTGGCGCAGATACGCAGTATTTT. This encodes CASSLAGAGGADTQYF.

This clonotype was detected ten times or more. The rearrangement uses TRBV5-1 and TRBJ2-3; D perhaps matches TRBD2 (6 bases). Germline V CDR1 and CDR2: SGHRS, YFSETQ. With 7 bases removed from V and 0 bases from J, the gap between germline ends came to 9 bases. This CDR3 has 13 amino acids. The CDR3 bases are TGCGCCAGCCTCGGGAGTAGCACAGATACGCAGTATTTT. Encoded protein: CASLGSSTDTQYF.

This clonotype was found many times. The chain carries TRBV20-1 and TRBJ1-3; TRBD1 is a possible D gene (6 bases). The V end was cut by 1 base, the J end by 4 bases, with 14 bases between. CDR1 is DFQATT, CDR2 SNEGSKA, per germline (reference sequence). CDR3 length equals 15 residues. The CDR3 region has the DNA TGCAGTGCTAGAGTTGATCCAGGGGAAGGAAACACCATATATTTT. Encoded protein: CSARVDPGEGNTIYF.

The chain employs TRBV9 and TRBJ2-7, with D possibly being TRBD1 or TRBD2 (8 bases each). Trimming cost V 4 bases and J 5 bases, with 19 bases left between them. The CDR3 covers 15 residues. From germline, CDR1 is SGDLS and CDR2 YYNGEE. The CDR3: CASSRGGQGAHEQYF. In nucleotides, the CDR3 is TGTGCCAGCAGCCGGGGGGGGCAGGGGGCTCACGAGCAGTACTTC.

This clonotype was seen only once. This clone may be a read error of a much larger clone one base away. The V call is TRBV27, the J call TRBJ2-7; D unresolved. Germline V gene lookup returns CDR1 MNHEY and CDR2 SMNVEV (reference sequence). The CDR3 length is 14 residues. The CDR3 region has the DNA TGTGCCAGCAGTTTGAGTCTACCCCCCTACGAGCAGTGCTTC. The encoded protein is CASSLSLPPYEQCF.

The chain carries TRBV20-1 and TRBJ2-2, with D maybe TRBD2 (5 bases). Germline loops: CDR1 DFQATT, CDR2 SNEGSKA (reference sequence). This CDR3 comprises 14 residues. Deletions cut 1 base from V and 4 bases from J, with 10 bases between. The CDR3 bases are TGCAGTGCTAGAGTTGAAGGGAGCACCGGGGAGCTGTTTTTT. Residues: CSARVEGSTGELFF.

This clonotype was counted many times. V usage is TRBV24-1 and J usage is TRBJ2-7; weak D call: TRBD2 (5 bases). Trimming removed 3 bases at V and 5 bases at J, with 13 bases between. In germline, CDR1 is KGHDR, CDR2 SFDVKD. There are 14 residues in the CDR3. In nucleotides, the CDR3 is TGTGCCACCAGTGATGTTGGGCTAGCCCACGAGCAGTACTTC. Encoded protein: CATSDVGLAHEQYF.

The rearrangement uses TRBV20-1 and TRBJ1-3, with 8 bases matching TRBD1. With V trimmed by 6 bases and J by 0 bases, 4 bases remained unmatched. The CDR3 totals 14 residues. Germline V lookup: CDR1 DFQATT, CDR2 SNEGSKA (reference sequence). Here the CDR3 reads CSAGDRSSGNTIYF. The CDR3 nucleotides read TGCAGTGCAGGGGACAGGAGCTCTGGAAACACCATATATTTT.